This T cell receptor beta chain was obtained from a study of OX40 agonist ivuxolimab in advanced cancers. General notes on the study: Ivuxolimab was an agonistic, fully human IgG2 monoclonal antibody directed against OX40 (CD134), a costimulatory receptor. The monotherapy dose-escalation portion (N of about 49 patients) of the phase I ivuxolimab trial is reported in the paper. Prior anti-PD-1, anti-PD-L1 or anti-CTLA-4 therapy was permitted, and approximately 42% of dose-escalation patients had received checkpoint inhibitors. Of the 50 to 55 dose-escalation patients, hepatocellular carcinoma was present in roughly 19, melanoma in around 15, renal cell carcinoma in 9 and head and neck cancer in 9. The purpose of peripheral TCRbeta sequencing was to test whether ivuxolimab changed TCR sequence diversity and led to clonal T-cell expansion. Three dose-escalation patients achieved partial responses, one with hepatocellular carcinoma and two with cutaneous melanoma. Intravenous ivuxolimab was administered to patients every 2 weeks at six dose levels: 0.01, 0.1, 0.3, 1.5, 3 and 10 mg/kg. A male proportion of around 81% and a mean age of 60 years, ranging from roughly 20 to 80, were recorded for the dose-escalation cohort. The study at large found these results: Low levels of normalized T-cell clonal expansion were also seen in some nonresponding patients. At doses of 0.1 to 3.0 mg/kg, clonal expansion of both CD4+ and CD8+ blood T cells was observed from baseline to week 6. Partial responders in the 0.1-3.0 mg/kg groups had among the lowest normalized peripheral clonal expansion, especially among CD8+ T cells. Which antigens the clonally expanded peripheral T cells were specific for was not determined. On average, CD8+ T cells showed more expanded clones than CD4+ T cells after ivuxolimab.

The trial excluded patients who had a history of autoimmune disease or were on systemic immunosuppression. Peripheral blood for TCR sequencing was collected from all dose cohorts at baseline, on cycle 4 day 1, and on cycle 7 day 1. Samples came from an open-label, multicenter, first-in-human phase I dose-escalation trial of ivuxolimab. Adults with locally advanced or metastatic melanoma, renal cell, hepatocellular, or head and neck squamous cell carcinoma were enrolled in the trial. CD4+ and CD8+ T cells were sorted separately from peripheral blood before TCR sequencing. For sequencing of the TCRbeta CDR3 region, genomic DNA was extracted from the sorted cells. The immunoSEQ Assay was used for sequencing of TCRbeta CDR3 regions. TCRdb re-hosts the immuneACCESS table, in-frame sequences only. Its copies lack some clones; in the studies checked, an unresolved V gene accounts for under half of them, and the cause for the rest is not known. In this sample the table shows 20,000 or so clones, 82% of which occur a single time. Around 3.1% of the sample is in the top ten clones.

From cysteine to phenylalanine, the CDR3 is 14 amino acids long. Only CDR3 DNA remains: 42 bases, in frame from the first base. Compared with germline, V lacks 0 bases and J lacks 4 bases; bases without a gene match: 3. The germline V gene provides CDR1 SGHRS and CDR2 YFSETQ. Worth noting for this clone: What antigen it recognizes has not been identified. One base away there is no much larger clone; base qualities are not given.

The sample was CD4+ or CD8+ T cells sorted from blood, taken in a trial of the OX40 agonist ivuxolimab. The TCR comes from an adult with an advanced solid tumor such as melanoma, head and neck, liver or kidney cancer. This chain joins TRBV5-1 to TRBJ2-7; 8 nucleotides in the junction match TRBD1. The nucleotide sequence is TGCGCCAGCAGCTTGGCCGGACAGGGATACGAGCAGTACTTC. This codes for CASSLAGQGYEQYF. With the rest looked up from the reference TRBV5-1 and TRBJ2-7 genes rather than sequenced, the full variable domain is KAGVTQTPRYLIKTRGQQVTLSCSPISGHRSVSWYQQTPGQGLQFLFEYFSETQRNKGNFPGRFSGRQFSNSRSEMNVSTLELGDSALYLCASSLAGQGYEQYFGPGTRLTVT.